These 22 T cell receptor beta chains share one sample of origin, sequenced in a study of shared clonotypes between healthy human individuals. Measured with immunoSEQ multiplex PCR; TCRdb has only the in-frame clones, and not every one. The top ten clones hold approximately 0.41% of a sample with about 2.3 million clones, around 92% of them seen once. Sequencing was carried out using naive CD4+ T cells from PBMCs. As for subset: CD45RA+ positively selected. All receptors derive from a man aged 18 to 30 in good health. Some clones in this sample may be carry-over from other donors' samples.

V usage is TRBV5-1 and J usage is TRBJ2-7, with D tentatively TRBD1 (5 bases). The germline V and J ends were trimmed by 3 bases and 5 bases, with 15 bases remaining between them. CDR1 SGHRS and CDR2 YFSETQ come from the germline V gene. CDR3 length: 14 residues. The DNA of the CDR3 is TGCGCCAGCAGCTCTAGTACAGGTGGGCACGAGCAGTACTTC. Its protein is CASSSSTGGHEQYF.

The gene calls are TRBV11-2 and TRBJ2-1; TRBD2 is a possible D gene (5 bases). CDR3 length: 12 residues. Germline lookup yields CDR1 SGHAT and CDR2 FQNNGV. Trimming took 0 bases from V and 15 from J, leaving 12 bases between them. The CDR3 spells CASSLDDAGSFF. The CDR3 DNA sequence: TGTGCCAGCAGCTTAGATGATGCGGGTTCGTTCTTC.

CDR3 amino acids: CASSPEQGALYNEQFF. CDR3 in DNA: TGTGCCAGCAGTCCCGAGCAGGGGGCCCTGTACAATGAGCAGTTCTTC. The rearrangement joins TRBV4-2 to TRBJ2-1, with 8 bases matching TRBD1. The CDR3 sequence is 16 residues long. Trimming at V came to 6 bases and at J to 4 bases, leaving 11 bases not matched to a gene. Germline V gene data show CDR1 as LGHNA and CDR2 as YNFKEQ.

This chain joins TRBV5-5 and TRBJ2-2; D may correspond to TRBD1 or TRBD2 (5 bases each). CDR3 length equals 16 residues. Germline V lookup: CDR1 SGHKS, CDR2 YYEKEE (reference sequence). V was pared by 4 bases and J by 0 bases, with 13 bases between. For the CDR3, the DNA is TGTGCCAGCAGCGGGGATGGGACCGCGAACACCGGGGAGCTGTTTTTT. It specifies CASSGDGTANTGELFF.

The V and J genes are TRBV7-3 and TRBJ2-7, with D tentatively TRBD2 (5 bases). This CDR3 region has 13 residues. Per the germline V gene, CDR1 is SGHTA and CDR2 is FQGTGA. With 5 bases removed from V and 5 bases from J, the gap between germline ends came to 13 bases. The CDR3 nucleotides read TGTGCCAGCAGCACCTCTAGCATCAACGAGCAGTACTTC. Encoded protein: CASSTSSINEQYF.

The chain uses TRBV14 and TRBJ1-3; no clear D gene. CDR3 length: 19 amino acids. Trimming cost V 0 bases and J 3 bases, with 21 bases left between them. Germline assignment: CDR1 SGHDN and CDR2 FVKESK. The CDR3 DNA is TGTGCCAGCAGCCAAGAACTCCGTCGGGAGCGTGGGGATGGAAACACCATATATTTT. It translates to CASSQELRRERGDGNTIYF.

CDR3 sequence reads: CASSLSSGTGTGELFF. The CDR3 bases are TGTGCCAGCAGCTTAAGTTCAGGGACGGGCACCGGGGAGCTGTTTTTT. The J gene is TRBJ2-2, the V gene TRBV7-3; D may be TRBD1 or TRBD2 (5 bases each). The length of the CDR3 is 16 residues. CDR1 is SGHTA and CDR2 is FQGTGA in the germline V gene. Trimming took 1 base from V and 4 from J, leaving 13 bases between them.

The chain has TRBV5-6 and TRBJ1-1; D unresolved. The germline CDR1 and CDR2 sequences are SGHDT and YYEEEE. V was cut by 2 bases and J by 1 base, with 6 bases left in between. This CDR3 has 13 residues. CDR3 DNA: TGTGCCAGCAGCTTCCGGGCGAACACTGAAGCTTTCTTT. Residues: CASSFRANTEAFF.

The chain links TRBV5-4 to TRBJ2-7; D gene uncertain. The CDR3 consists of 13 residues. Trimming left V 0 bases short and J 2 bases short, with 6 bases between. The germline CDR1 and CDR2 sequences are SGHNT and YYREEE (reference sequence). CDR3 region: CASSLAGPYEQYF. Written as DNA, the CDR3 is TGTGCCAGCAGCTTGGCTGGTCCCTACGAGCAGTACTTC. The whole variable domain, remainder taken from reference TRBV5-4 and TRBJ2-7, is ETGVTQSPTHLIKTRGQQVTLRCSSQSGHNTVSWYQQALGQGPQFIFQYYREEENGRGNFPPRFSGLQFPNYSSELNVNALELDDSALYLCASSLAGPYEQYFGPGTRLTVT.

This clone was seen just once. The chain uses TRBV28 and TRBJ1-5; D remains unclear. The CDR3 loop spans 15 amino acids. V lost 5 bases and J lost 0, with 11 bases in between. Per germline, CDR1 MDHEN and CDR2 SYDVKM. The DNA for the CDR3 is TGTGCCAGCAGTGAAGGACGGTCTAGCAATCAGCCCCAGCATTTT. This codes for CASSEGRSSNQPQHF. Looking up the rest from reference TRBV28 and TRBJ1-5 gives the full variable domain: DVKVTQSSRYLVKRTGEKVFLECVQDMDHENMFWYRQDPGLGLRLIYFSYDVKMKEKGDIPEGYSVSREKKERFSLILESASTNQTSMYLCASSEGRSSNQPQHFGDGTRLSIL.

The V and J genes are TRBV7-9 and TRBJ2-2; D gene ambiguous. This CDR3 is built from 14 residues. V lost 3 bases and J lost 7, with 12 bases in between. CDR1 and CDR2 (germline): SEHNR, FQNEAQ (reference sequence). For the CDR3, the DNA is TGTGCCAGCAGCTTGGAACTGAGGAGCGGGGAGCTGTTTTTT. Translated: CASSLELRSGELFF. Based on the CDR3 plus reference TRBV7-9 and TRBJ2-2, the full variable domain is DTGVSQNPRHKITKRGQNVTFRCDPISEHNRLYWYRQTLGQGPEFLTYFQNEAQLEKSRLLSDRFSAERPKGSFSTLEIQRTEQGDSAMYLCASSLELRSGELFFGEGSRLTVL.

The rearrangement uses TRBV14 and TRBJ2-1; TRBD2 matches at 7 bases. Germline assignment: CDR1 SGHDN and CDR2 FVKESK. The CDR3 runs 17 residues. Losses at the gene ends were 1 base for V and 8 bases for J; bases not matched to a gene: 14. The CDR3 nucleotides read TGTGCCAGCAGCCAAGTTCCGGGAGGAAGGGTCGGGGATGAGCAGTTCTTC. Amino acids: CASSQVPGGRVGDEQFF.

The table lists this clone with a few counts. This sequence joins TRBV27 and TRBJ2-7; 11 positions agree with TRBD2. Germline V gene sequence: CDR1 MNHEY, CDR2 SMNVEV (reference sequence). The CDR3 is made up of 14 amino acids. V shed 5 bases, J shed 0 bases, and the junction held 0 bases outside the gene matches. CDR3 protein: CASSTSGSSYEQYF. The CDR3 DNA sequence: TGTGCCAGCAGTACTAGCGGGAGCTCCTACGAGCAGTACTTC.

This clone has just one count. This chain uses TRBV6-5 with TRBJ2-7; 10 bases are shared with TRBD2. The J segment lost 2 bases and the V segment lost 6 bases, leaving 4 bases of the junction unmatched. Germline lookup yields CDR1 MNHEY and CDR2 SVGAGI. The CDR3 spans 14 residues. The CDR3 protein is CASRAGGPPYEQYF. The CDR3 region has the DNA TGTGCCAGCAGAGCGGGAGGGCCTCCCTACGAGCAGTACTTC.

The chain carries TRBV27 and TRBJ2-1; D not certain. Germline CDR1 MNHEY, CDR2 SMNVEV (reference sequence). V was clipped by 7 bases and J by 4 bases, with 5 bases between them. This CDR3 is 11 amino acids long. Here the CDR3 reads CASIYYNEQFF. The CDR3, as DNA: TGTGCCAGCATTTATTACAATGAGCAGTTCTTC.

CDR3 in amino acids: CASSMSSAGETQYF. DNA for the CDR3: TGTGCCAGTAGTATGTCCAGCGCAGGGGAGACCCAGTACTTC. The V call is TRBV19, the J call TRBJ2-5; D may be TRBD1 (5 bases). The CDR3 length is 14 residues. Trimming shortened V by 3 bases and J by 5 bases, and 13 bases separated the two germline ends. Germline lookup yields CDR1 LNHDA and CDR2 SQIVND (reference sequence).

CDR3 loop: CAWKHTGGNEQFF. CDR3 bases: TGTGCCTGGAAACATACTGGGGGTAATGAGCAGTTCTTC. The V call is TRBV30, the J call TRBJ2-1; the D gene could be TRBD1 or TRBD2 (5 bases each). The CDR3 is 13 amino acids. Germline V gene data show CDR1 as GTSNPN and CDR2 as SVGIG (reference sequence). V was cut by 4 bases and J by 7 bases, with 14 bases left in between.

The chain uses TRBV10-3 and TRBJ2-4; 7 nucleotides agree with TRBD1. The CDR3 totals 12 residues. The V gene end was trimmed by 10 bases and the J gene end by 4 bases; junction bases not matched to a gene: 4. Germline V lookup: CDR1 ENHRY, CDR2 SYGVKD. CDR3 nucleotides: TGTGCCACTCAGGGGGTGAAAAACATTCAGTACTTC. Protein sequence: CATQGVKNIQYF.

J is TRBJ2-1 and V is TRBV7-3; 8 bases agree with TRBD2. Germline V gene lookup returns CDR1 SGHTA and CDR2 FQGTGA. Germline trimming cut 5 bases from V and 4 bases from J; bases unmatched to any gene: 10. The CDR3 spans 16 residues. CDR3 amino acids: CASSPGSGSQYNEQFF. The CDR3 coding sequence is TGTGCCAGCAGCCCGGGGAGCGGGAGTCAGTACAATGAGCAGTTCTTC.

The J gene is TRBJ1-4, the V gene TRBV28, with D perhaps matching TRBD1 (6 bases). Germline V gives CDR1 MDHEN, CDR2 SYDVKM. This CDR3 is built from 16 residues. V gave up 3 bases and J gave up 6 bases, with 17 bases separating them. The CDR3 nucleotides are TGTGCCAGCAGTTTTGGAGGAGGGGGAGGAGATGAAAAACTGTTTTTT. Amino acid sequence: CASSFGGGGGDEKLFF.

This clone was seen a single time. This rearrangement joins TRBV15 to TRBJ1-1; 9 bases are shared with TRBD1. The CDR3 is 15 amino acids. Trimming removed 9 bases from V and 1 base from J; junction bases left unmatched: 9. In germline, CDR1 is LNHNV, CDR2 YYDKDF (reference sequence). In nucleotides, the CDR3 is TGTGCCACAGGGGCCTGGGGACAGGGGAACACTGAAGCTTTCTTT. It yields the protein CATGAWGQGNTEAFF.

This chain joins TRBV2 and TRBJ2-7, with D maybe TRBD2 (5 bases). The CDR3 totals 14 residues. V lost 6 bases to trimming and J lost 2 bases, with 14 bases between them. Germline values: CDR1 SNHLY, CDR2 FYNNEI. The CDR3 loop is CASSQDSGTYEQYF. As DNA, the CDR3 is TGTGCCAGCAGCCAAGATTCCGGGACCTACGAGCAGTACTTC.